Detailed here is one TCR beta chain. Germline trimming cut 6 bases from V and 4 bases from J; bases unmatched to any gene: 4. Germline V CDR1 and CDR2: SGHTA, FQGNSA. This CDR3 contains 13 residues. The sample originates from a study of blood T cell repertoires in COVID-19. Study-level information: Acute and convalescent COVID-19 specimens originated in the United States, Italy and Spain.

Measured with immunoSEQ multiplex PCR; TCRdb has only the in-frame clones, and not every one. This sample carries 300,000 to 400,000 clones, around 89% of them seen once, and the ten largest clones take about 1.2%. Those who participated ranged in age from about 18 to 89 years and resided in approximately 26 US areas. Two negative PCRs, clearance, or symptom resolution were required of recovered Cohort 3 donors. The chain links TRBV7-2 to TRBJ1-2; 8 bases match TRBD1. The sequence came from a woman aged 18-29 years who had recovered from COVID-19. Source material: PBMCs or T cells enriched from blood (not recorded which). The CDR3 is CASRQGGFYGYTF. The CDR3 DNA reads TGTGCCAGCAGACAGGGGGGTTTCTATGGCTACACCTTC. Looking up the rest from reference TRBV7-2 and TRBJ1-2 gives the full variable domain: GAGVSQSPSNKVTEKGKDVELRCDPISGHTALYWYRQSLGQGLEFLIYFQGNSAPDKSGLPSDRFSAERTGGSVSTLTIQRTQQEDSAVYLCASRQGGFYGYTFGSGTRLTVV.